The next 7 T cell receptor beta chains were all read from a single sample in a study of T cells in Graves' hyperthyroidism and ophthalmopathy. RNA transcripts yielded amplified TCR beta CDR3 regions. The HTBI primer set was used in a first-round RT-PCR of the TCR CDR3. Via MiXCR, TCRdb re-called the multiplex PCR reads, giving one row per CDR3 protein. The data show approximately 690,000 distinct CDR3 sequences, roughly 15% seen once. What was sequenced was blood. Receptors were obtained from a woman in her fifties or sixties with Graves' ophthalmopathy.

This clonotype was counted ten times or more. V and J are TRBV6-2 or TRBV6-3 and TRBJ2-7, with 13 bases lining up with TRBD2. There are 16 residues in the CDR3. J gave up 3 bases and V 7 bases, and 9 bases lay outside the gene matches. Germline assignment: CDR1 MNHEY and CDR2 SVGEGT. This CDR3 reads CASTATGLAGLYEQYF. CDR3 in DNA: TGTGCCAGCACCGCCACGGGACTAGCGGGACTCTACGAGCAGTACTTC.

This clonotype was counted at least ten times. The chain carries TRBV18 and TRBJ2-7; D uncertain. The germline CDR1 and CDR2 sequences are KGHSH and LQKENI. The CDR3 is 15 amino acids. V was clipped by 6 bases and J by 1 base, with 16 bases between them. The CDR3 coding sequence is TGTGCCAGCTCCGCCCCCAGCGAAGGTTCCTACGAGCAGTACTTC. Translating gives CASSAPSEGSYEQYF.

This chain connects TRBV5-1 to TRBJ2-5; no definite D call. V lost 4 bases, J lost 1 base, and 8 bases lay in between. The V gene's germline CDR1 is SGHRS and CDR2 YFSETQ. This CDR3 has 13 amino acids. CDR3 nucleotide sequence: TGCGCCAGCAGCATGTCAGGCCAAGAGACCCAGTACTTC. Translated, it gives CASSMSGQETQYF.

This clonotype has a handful of counts. The V gene is TRBV27, the J gene TRBJ2-1; D possibly corresponds to TRBD1 (5 bases). CDR3 length: 13 residues. Germline assignment: CDR1 MNHEY and CDR2 SMNVEV (reference sequence). Trimming took off 6 bases at V and 4 bases at J, with 10 bases between the two ends. This CDR3 is CASSPTVYNEQFF. The CDR3 nucleotides are TGTGCCAGCAGCCCGACAGTTTACAATGAGCAGTTCTTC.

In its sample, this clonotype was seen a few times. The V gene is TRBV2, the J gene TRBJ1-2, with D hard to call. V was trimmed by 8 bases and J by 5 bases, leaving 21 bases between them. The CDR3 covers 15 residues. The germline gives CDR1 SNHLY, CDR2 FYNNEI. The CDR3, as DNA: TGTGCCAGCCTTTATGTCCCACAAGTGGGATATGGCTACACCTTC. Its protein product is CASLYVPQVGYGYTF. Using reference TRBV2 and TRBJ1-2 for the parts outside the CDR3, the full variable domain is EPEVTQTPSHQVTQMGQEVILRCVPISNHLYFYWYRQILGQKVEFLVSFYNNEISEKSEIFDDQFSVERPDGSNFTLKIRSTKLEDSAMYFCASLYVPQVGYGYTFGSGTRLTVV.

To note about this clonotype: One junction end disagrees with the germline gene, perhaps due to a read error. The rearrangement uses TRBV6-2 or TRBV6-3 and TRBJ1-1, with D unclear. The germline gives CDR1 MNHEY, CDR2 SVGEGT. The length of the CDR3 is 13 residues. The CDR3 coding sequence is TGTGCCAGCAGGAAAATAATGAACACTGAAGCTTCCTTT. This gives the protein CASRKIMNTEASF.

The genes are TRBV4-3 and TRBJ2-1, with D maybe TRBD2 (5 bases). Trimming took 3 bases from V and 8 from J, leaving 14 bases between them. CDR1 is LGHNA and CDR2 is YSLEER in the germline V gene. The CDR3 extends over 14 amino acids. CDR3 protein: CASSQEAHSDEQFF. CDR3 bases: TGCGCCAGCAGCCAGGAGGCCCATAGTGATGAGCAGTTCTTC.